This T cell receptor (beta chain) was obtained from a study of blood T cell repertoires in COVID-19. In the study overall: COVID-19 samples collected from the United States, Italy and Spain covered acute and convalescent phases.

As handled by the study authors: Nucleated cell counts were estimated from reference gene primer amplification. The method was immunoSEQ multiplex PCR; TCRdb's version includes in-frame clones alone and lacks a portion of them. V and J calls and clone size are copied from that table; D and trimming were computed from the DNA. The sample lists about 270,000 clones; about 87% were seen once. Participant ages covered roughly 18 to 90 years across 24 US areas. The CDR3 loop spans 15 amino acids. CDR1 is MNHEY and CDR2 is SVGEGT in the germline V gene. Trimming left V 0 bases short and J 1 base short, with 8 bases between.

The sequenced sample was PBMCs or T cells enriched from blood (not recorded which). This receptor was taken from a woman under 40 with acute COVID-19. The J gene is TRBJ2-3, the V gene TRBV6-2 or TRBV6-3, with D possibly matching TRBD2 (5 bases). CDR3 bases: TGTGCCAGCAGTTACTCTGACGGGGGCACAGATACGCAGTATTTT. It encodes CASSYSDGGTDTQYF.